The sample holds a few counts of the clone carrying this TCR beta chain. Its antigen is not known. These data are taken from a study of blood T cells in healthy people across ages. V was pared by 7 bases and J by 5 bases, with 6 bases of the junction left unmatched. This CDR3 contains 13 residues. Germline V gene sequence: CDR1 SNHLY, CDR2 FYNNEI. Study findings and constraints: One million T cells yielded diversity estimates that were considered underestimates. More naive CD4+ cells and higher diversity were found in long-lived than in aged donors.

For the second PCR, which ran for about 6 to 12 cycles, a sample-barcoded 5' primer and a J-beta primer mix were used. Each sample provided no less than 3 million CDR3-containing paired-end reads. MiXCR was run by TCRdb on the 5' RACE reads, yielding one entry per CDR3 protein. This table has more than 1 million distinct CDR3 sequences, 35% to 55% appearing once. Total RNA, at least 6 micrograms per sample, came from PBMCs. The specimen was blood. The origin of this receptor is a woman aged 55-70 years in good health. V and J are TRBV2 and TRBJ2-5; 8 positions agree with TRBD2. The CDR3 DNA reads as TGTGCCAGCAATGAGCGGGGGCGGGAGACCCAGTACTTC. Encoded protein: CASNERGRETQYF. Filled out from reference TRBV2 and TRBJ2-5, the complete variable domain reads EPEVTQTPSHQVTQMGQEVILRCVPISNHLYFYWYRQILGQKVEFLVSFYNNEISEKSEIFDDQFSVERPDGSNFTLKIRSTKLEDSAMYFCASNERGRETQYFGPGTRLLVL.